This passage covers 9 T cell receptor beta chains from one sample sequenced in a study of T cell responses to AZD1222 COVID-19 vaccine. Clones were sequenced by immunoSEQ multiplex PCR, and TCRdb holds only the in-frame ones, with some missing. Here the sample spans approximately 180,000 clones, 70% to 90% being singletons. Material: peripheral blood, obtained on day 0 of AZD1222 vaccination. Receptors were obtained from an adult in good health.

V usage is TRBV7-2 and J usage is TRBJ2-2, with 10 bases that match TRBD1. Germline trimming cut 6 bases from V and 4 bases from J; bases unmatched to any gene: 5. The CDR3 sequence is 15 residues long. From germline, CDR1 is SGHTA and CDR2 FQGNSA. The DNA of the CDR3 is TGTGCCAGCAGGCGAGACAGGGGGCCCACCGGGGAGCTGTTTTTT. It codes for CASRRDRGPTGELFF.

For the CDR3, the DNA is TGTGCCAGCAGCTTCGAGGGGGGAGGAACCTACGAGCAGTACTTC. It is translated as CASSFEGGGTYEQYF. V and J are TRBV7-9 and TRBJ2-7, with D perhaps assigned TRBD1 or TRBD2 (6 bases each). Germline values: CDR1 SEHNR, CDR2 FQNEAQ (reference sequence). The V gene lost 3 bases and the J gene lost 2 bases, with 14 bases spanning the gap. The length of the CDR3 is 15 residues.

This clone was observed a handful of times. This rearrangement joins TRBV7-3 to TRBJ2-7; 14 positions agree with TRBD2. Per the germline V gene, CDR1 is SGHTA and CDR2 is FQGTGA. J gave up 6 bases and V 5 bases, and 9 bases lay outside the gene matches. There are 16 residues in the CDR3. The CDR3 DNA reads TGTGCCAGCAGCCCGGGGACTAGCGGGGGATATGGCGAGCAGTACTTC. It yields the protein CASSPGTSGGYGEQYF.

This clone was detected a few times. The V and J genes are TRBV6-4 and TRBJ2-3, with D hard to call. The CDR3 has 13 amino acids. V was clipped by 3 bases and J by 0 bases, with 4 bases between them. In germline, CDR1 is MRHNA, CDR2 SNTAGT. The CDR3: CASSEASTDTQYF. As DNA, the CDR3 is TGTGCCAGCAGTGAGGCGAGCACAGATACGCAGTATTTT.

This rearrangement joins TRBV7-2 to TRBJ2-7; D possibly matches TRBD1 or TRBD2 (5 bases each). The germline V gene encodes CDR1 SGHTA and CDR2 FQGNSA. Trimming took 5 bases from V and 7 from J, leaving 21 bases between them. The CDR3 runs 15 residues. CDR3 region: CASSQRGGRFKEQYF. DNA of the CDR3: TGTGCCAGCAGCCAGAGGGGTGGGCGGTTCAAGGAGCAGTACTTC.

CDR3 in amino acids: CASRKDGSGPQHF. DNA of the CDR3: TGCGCCAGCAGGAAGGACGGGTCTGGCCCCCAGCATTTT. The chain combines TRBV10-2 with TRBJ1-5, with D unclear. The V and J ends lost 6 bases and 10 bases respectively, with 16 bases between them. The CDR3 is 13 residues long. Germline CDR1 reads WSHSY; CDR2 reads SAAADI.

The chain has TRBV7-9 and TRBJ2-7, with TRBD2 identical over 8 bases. The junction had 5 bases not matched to a gene; V was cut back by 7 bases and J by 3 bases. Germline V gene data show CDR1 as SEHNR and CDR2 as FQNEAQ (reference sequence). The CDR3 contains 13 residues. Here the CDR3 DNA reads TGTGCCAGCACCTCGGGGGGGATCTACGAGCAGTACTTC. Its translation is CASTSGGIYEQYF.

The rearrangement links TRBV7-8 to TRBJ2-1, with D possibly being TRBD1 (5 bases). The germline V gene has CDR1 SGHVS and CDR2 FQNEAQ. V was pared by 0 bases and J by 0 bases, with 12 bases between. The CDR3 consists of 17 residues. CDR3 region: CASSLAGVRSSYNEQFF. The CDR3 DNA sequence: TGTGCCAGCAGCTTAGCAGGGGTTAGAAGCTCCTACAATGAGCAGTTCTTC.

The chain combines TRBV5-4 with TRBJ2-5; 9 nucleotides match TRBD2. V trimming: 1 base; J trimming: 4 bases; junction bases outside the gene matches: 8. This CDR3 has 16 amino acids. Germline V gene data show CDR1 as SGHNT and CDR2 as YYREEE (reference sequence). The CDR3 region has the DNA TGTGCCAGCAGCTTGTTGGCGGGGGGGCCCGGAGAGACCCAGTACTTC. It encodes CASSLLAGGPGETQYF.